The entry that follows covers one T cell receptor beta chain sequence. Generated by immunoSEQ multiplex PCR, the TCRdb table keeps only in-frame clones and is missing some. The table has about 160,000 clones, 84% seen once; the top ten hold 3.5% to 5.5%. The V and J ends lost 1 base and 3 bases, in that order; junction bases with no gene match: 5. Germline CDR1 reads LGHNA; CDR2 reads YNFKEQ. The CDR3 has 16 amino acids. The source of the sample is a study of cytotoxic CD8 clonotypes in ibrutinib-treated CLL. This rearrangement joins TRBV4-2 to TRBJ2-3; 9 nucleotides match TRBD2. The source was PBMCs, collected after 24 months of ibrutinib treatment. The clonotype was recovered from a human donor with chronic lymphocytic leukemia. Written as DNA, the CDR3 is TGTGCCAGCAGCCAAGGACTAGCGGACTTTACAGATACGCAGTATTTT. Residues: CASSQGLADFTDTQYF.